The TCR beta chain described here comes from a study of blood T cell repertoires in COVID-19. All recovered Cohort 3 donors got two negative PCRs, got clearance, or saw symptom resolution. Trimming left V 0 bases short and J 4 bases short, with 10 bases between. Germline V gene sequence: CDR1 GTSNPN, CDR2 SVGIG (reference sequence). This CDR3 has 14 residues. In the authors' workflow: The authors estimated nucleated cell counts from reference gene primer amplification. This table comes from immunoSEQ multiplex PCR, and its TCRdb copy is limited to in-frame clones, with some not included. V and J calls and clone size are as listed in that table; D and trimming were resolved from the DNA. The data contain approximately 300,000 clones, approximately 86% of them singletons. This clone was observed a single time.

The sample taken for sequencing was PBMCs or T cells enriched from blood (not recorded which). The rearrangement uses TRBV30 and TRBJ1-5; D unclear. The clonotype originates from a woman aged 18 to 35 who had recovered from COVID-19. The CDR3 DNA sequence: TGTGCCTGGAGTGTGGCGGCCCTTAATCAGCCCCAGCATTTT. Its translation: CAWSVAALNQPQHF.